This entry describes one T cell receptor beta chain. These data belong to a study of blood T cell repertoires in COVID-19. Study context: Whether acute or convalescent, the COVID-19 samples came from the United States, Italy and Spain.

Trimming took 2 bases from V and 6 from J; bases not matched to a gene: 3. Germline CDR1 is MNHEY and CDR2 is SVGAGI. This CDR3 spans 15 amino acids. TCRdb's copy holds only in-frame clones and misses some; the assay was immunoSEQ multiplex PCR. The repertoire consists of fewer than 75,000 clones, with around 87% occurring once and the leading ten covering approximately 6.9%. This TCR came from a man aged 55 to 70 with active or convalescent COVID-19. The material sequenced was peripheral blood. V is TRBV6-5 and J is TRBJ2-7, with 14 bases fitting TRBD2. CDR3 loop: CASSYPGTSGGEQYF. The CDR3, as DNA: TGTGCCAGCAGTTACCCCGGGACTAGCGGGGGCGAGCAGTACTTC.